These T cell receptor beta chains were read from a single sample in a study of beta chain features in type 1 diabetes. The protocol was immunoSEQ multiplex PCR, while the TCRdb copy is restricted to in-frame clones and leaves out a portion. This table has about 220,000 clones, roughly 11% appearing once. The specimen sequenced was central memory CD4+ T cells from blood. These receptors came from a man aged 18 to 35 in good health. Both conserved end residues are part of each CDR3. D genes are given only for firm matches. The size entry is marked missing in some rows and otherwise reads once, few, many or a size class.

v_gene	abundance	d_gene	j_gene	CDR3nt	CDR3aa
TRBV7-9	few	TRBD1	TRBJ2-3	TGTGCCAGCAGCCTGGCGGGACAGGGCGTCCGAGATACGCAGTATTTT	CASSLAGQGVRDTQYF
TRBV9	many	NA	TRBJ2-2	TGTGCCAGCAGCCTTACGACGAGGACTGGGGAGCTGTTTTTT	CASSLTTRTGELFF
TRBV1	NA	NA	TRBJ2-7	TGCACCAGCAGCCAAGATGGTCGGTTCCGGGGTCACCACGAGCAGTACTTC	CTSSQDGRFRGHHEQYF
TRBV15	NA	TRBD1	TRBJ1-1	TGTGCCACCAGCAGTGGCGGGACAGCGAACACTGAAGCTTTCTTT	CATSSGGTANTEAFF
TRBV11-2	few	NA	TRBJ2-3	TGTGCCAGCAGCTCTACAGGGTGGACAGATACGCAGTATTTT	CASSSTGWTDTQYF
TRBV18	few	NA	TRBJ2-3	TGTGCCAGCTCACCCACCCGCCAGGTTGAGTCCGATACGCAGTATTTT	CASSPTRQVESDTQYF
TRBV12-5	many	TRBD2	TRBJ2-1	TGTGCTAGTGGTTTGGCCCGTATGACTAGCGGGAGCTACAATGAGCAGTTCTTC	CASGLARMTSGSYNEQFF
TRBV4-2	few	NA	TRBJ2-7	TGTGCCAGCAGCCACCGAGACCAATACGAGCAGTACTTC	CASSHRDQYEQYF
TRBV5-1	NA	NA	TRBJ2-2	TGCGCCACCACACGTACCGGGAGCACCGGGGAGCTGTTTTTT	CATTRTGSTGELFF
TRBV27	NA	TRBD1	TRBJ2-6	TGTGCCAGCAGCCCGACAGGGGGGGGCTCTGGGGCCAACGTCCTGACTTTC	CASSPTGGGSGANVLTF
TRBV6-6	once	NA	TRBJ2-3	TGTGCCAGCAGTTACGCCAGACAGACAGATACGCAGTATTTT	CASSYARQTDTQYF
TRBV7-2	NA	NA	TRBJ1-1	TGTGCCAGCAGCCCCCGCGGGGGAGACACTGAAGCTTTCTTT	CASSPRGGDTEAFF
TRBV7-2	NA	NA	TRBJ2-5	TGTGCCAGCAGCTCCCAGGGTACGGGGGAGACCCAGTACTTC	CASSSQGTGETQYF
TRBV7-8	NA	NA	TRBJ2-1	TGTGCCAGCAGCCATCGGACCCCGTTCCCTGAGCAGTTCTTC	CASSHRTPFPEQFF
TRBV6-1	few	NA	TRBJ2-5	TGTGCCAGCACCGCAGGGATCCAAGAGACCCAGTACTTC	CASTAGIQETQYF
TRBV2	NA	TRBD2	TRBJ2-2	TGTGCCGGGGCGGGAGAGGCGAACACCGGGGAGCTGTTTTTT	CAGAGEANTGELFF
TRBV6-4	few	TRBD2	TRBJ2-1	TGTGCCAGCAGTGACTCACAGACTAGCGGGAGGGCTGGTGAGCAGTTCTTC	CASSDSQTSGRAGEQFF
TRBV6-6	NA	NA	TRBJ2-2	TGTGCCAGCAGCCAGGAAAGGAACACCGGGGAGCTGTTTTTT	CASSQERNTGELFF
TRBV29-1	NA	NA	TRBJ1-1	TGCAGCGTCCGTGGGGGATGGACTGAAGCTTTCTTT	CSVRGGWTEAFF
TRBV30	few	NA	TRBJ2-1	TGTGCCTGGAGTGTACAATCCGGGAATGAGCAGTTCTTC	CAWSVQSGNEQFF
TRBV7-8	NA	NA	TRBJ1-2	TGTGCCAGCAGCTCCCCAGGCACGAAGGATGGCTACACCTTC	CASSSPGTKDGYTF
TRBV29-1	many	NA	TRBJ1-1	TGCAGCGTCCAACCGGGATGGGGCATGAACACTGAAGCTTTCTTT	CSVQPGWGMNTEAFF
TRBV18	NA	TRBD2	TRBJ2-1	TGTGCCAGCTCCCAACTAGCGGGGGAGCATGAGCAGTTCTTC	CASSQLAGEHEQFF
TRBV5-4	few	NA	TRBJ2-2	TGTGCCAGCAGCTTGTGGACGGTCGCGAACACCGGGGAGCTGTTTTTT	CASSLWTVANTGELFF
TRBV19	NA	TRBD2	TRBJ2-1	TGTGCCAGCGCCGGGACTAGCGGGAGGAGGGGCAATGAGCAGTTCTTC	CASAGTSGRRGNEQFF
TRBV5-1	many	NA	TRBJ2-3	TGCGCCAGCAGCTTGCAGGTGGGACTTTCCACAGATACGCAGTATTTT	CASSLQVGLSTDTQYF
TRBV15	NA	NA	TRBJ2-1	TGTGCCACCAGCAGAGATGACGGAGGGGGGAATGAGCAGTTCTTC	CATSRDDGGGNEQFF
TRBV7-8	few	NA	TRBJ1-1	TGTGCCAGCAGCCCCCCAGGGCCACTGAACACTGAAGCTTTCTTT	CASSPPGPLNTEAFF
TRBV7-3	many	NA	TRBJ2-3	TGTGCCAGCAGCTTTGGGAGTCTTGACACAGATACGCAGTATTTT	CASSFGSLDTDTQYF
TRBV14	few	TRBD2	TRBJ2-5	TGTGCCAGCAGTCCAAGGGGTCTAGCGGGAGGTGAAGAGACCCAGTACTTC	CASSPRGLAGGEETQYF
TRBV25-1	few	TRBD1	TRBJ2-6	TGTGCCAGCAGTGAATATAAACAGGGGGCGCGTGGGGCCAACGTCCTGACTTTC	CASSEYKQGARGANVLTF
TRBV7-9	few	NA	TRBJ1-4	TGTGCCAGCAGCTTAGACTGGGGAAATGGTGAAAAACTGTTTTTT	CASSLDWGNGEKLFF
TRBV11-2	few	TRBD1	TRBJ2-3	TGTGCCAGCAGCTGGGGGTACAGGGGTAAAGATACGCAGTATTTT	CASSWGYRGKDTQYF
TRBV5-6	many	TRBD2	TRBJ2-5	TGTGCCAGCAGCTTGGCTAGCGGGAGTCAGACCCAGTACTTC	CASSLASGSQTQYF
TRBV28	few	NA	TRBJ2-1	TGTGCCAGCAGTTTAGTAGGCTCCTACAATGAGCAGTTCTTC	CASSLVGSYNEQFF
TRBV5-6	NA	NA	TRBJ2-7	TGTGCCAGCAGCTTGGGACCTCCTCCAGTCAGCCAGCAGTACTTC	CASSLGPPPVSQQYF
TRBV7-8	NA	TRBD1	TRBJ2-4	TGTGCCAGCAGCTTAGCCGGTCCGACAGGGAAATTTGAGTACTTC	CASSLAGPTGKFEYF
TRBV5-4	NA	NA	TRBJ2-5	TGTGCCAGCAGCTTAGGGCTATCGGAGACCCAGTACTTC	CASSLGLSETQYF
TRBV9	NA	NA	TRBJ1-3	TGTGCCAGCAGCGTAGCCGGTACACCTGGAAACACCATATATTTT	CASSVAGTPGNTIYF
TRBV5-6	many	NA	TRBJ2-2	TGTGCCAGCAGCCCGACAATTACCACCGGGGAGCTGTTTTTT	CASSPTITTGELFF
TRBV29-1	NA	TRBD1	TRBJ1-1	TGCAGCGTTGACCAGGGGGCAACTGAAGCTTTCTTT	CSVDQGATEAFF
TRBV7-2	NA	TRBD1	TRBJ2-3	TGTGCCAGCAGCTTATTTGGACAGGACACAGATACGCAGTATTTT	CASSLFGQDTDTQYF
TRBV23-1	few	TRBD1	TRBJ1-2	TGCGCCAGCAGTCCTCAAGGACCCGGGACAGCCGAAGAAGGCTACACCTTC	CASSPQGPGTAEEGYTF
TRBV7-9	NA	NA	TRBJ2-7	TGTGCCAGCAGGGGGGCTAGCGTTTACGAGCAGTACTTC	CASRGASVYEQYF
TRBV30	NA	NA	TRBJ1-1	TGTGCCTGGAGCCGCAAGGTTGCTGAAGCTTTCTTT	CAWSRKVAEAFF
TRBV28	few	NA	TRBJ2-7	TGTGCCAGCAGTTTACACCGCTGGGGGGAGAGCTCCTACGAGCAGTACTTC	CASSLHRWGESSYEQYF